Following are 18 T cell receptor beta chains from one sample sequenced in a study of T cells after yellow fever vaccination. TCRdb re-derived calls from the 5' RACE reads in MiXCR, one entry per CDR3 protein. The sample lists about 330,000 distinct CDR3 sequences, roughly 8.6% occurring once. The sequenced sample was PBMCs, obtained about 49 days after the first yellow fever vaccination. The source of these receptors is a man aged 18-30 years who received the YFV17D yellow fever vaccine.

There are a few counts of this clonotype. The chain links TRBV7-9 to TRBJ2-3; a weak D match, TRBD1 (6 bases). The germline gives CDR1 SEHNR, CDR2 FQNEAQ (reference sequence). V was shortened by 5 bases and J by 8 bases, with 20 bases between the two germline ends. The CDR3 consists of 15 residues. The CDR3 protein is CASSNEDSYYGTQYF. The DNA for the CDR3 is TGTGCCAGCAGCAATGAGGACAGTTACTACGGTACGCAGTATTTT.

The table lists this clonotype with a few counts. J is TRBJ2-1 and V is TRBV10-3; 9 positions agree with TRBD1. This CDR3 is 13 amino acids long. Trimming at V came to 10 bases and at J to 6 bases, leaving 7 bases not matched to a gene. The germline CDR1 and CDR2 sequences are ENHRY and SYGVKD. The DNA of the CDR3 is TGTGCCACCCGGGACAGGGAAGCCAATGAGCAGTTCTTC. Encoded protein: CATRDREANEQFF.

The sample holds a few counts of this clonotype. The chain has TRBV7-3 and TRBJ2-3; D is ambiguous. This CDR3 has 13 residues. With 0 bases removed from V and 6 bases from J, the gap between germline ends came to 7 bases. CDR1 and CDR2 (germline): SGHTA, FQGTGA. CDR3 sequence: CASSLTQADTQYF. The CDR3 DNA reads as TGTGCCAGCAGCTTAACCCAAGCGGATACGCAGTATTTT.

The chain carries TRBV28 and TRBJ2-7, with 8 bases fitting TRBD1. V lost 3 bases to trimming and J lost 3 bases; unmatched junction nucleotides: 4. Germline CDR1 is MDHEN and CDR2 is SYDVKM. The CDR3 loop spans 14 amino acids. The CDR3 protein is CASSFQGAYYEQYF. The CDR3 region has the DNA TGTGCCAGCAGTTTTCAGGGGGCCTACTACGAGCAGTACTTC. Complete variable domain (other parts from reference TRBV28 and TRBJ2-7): DVKVTQSSRYLVKRTGEKVFLECVQDMDHENMFWYRQDPGLGLRLIYFSYDVKMKEKGDIPEGYSVSREKKERFSLILESASTNQTSMYLCASSFQGAYYEQYFGPGTRLTVT.

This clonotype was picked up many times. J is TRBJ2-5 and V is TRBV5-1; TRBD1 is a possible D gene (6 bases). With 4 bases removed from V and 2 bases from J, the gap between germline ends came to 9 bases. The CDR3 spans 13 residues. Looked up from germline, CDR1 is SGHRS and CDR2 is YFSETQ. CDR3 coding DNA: TGCGCCAGCAGCCCAGGACAGCAAGAGACCCAGTACTTC. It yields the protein CASSPGQQETQYF.

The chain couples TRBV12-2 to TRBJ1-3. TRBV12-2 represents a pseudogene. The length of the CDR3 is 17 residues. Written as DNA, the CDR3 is TGTGCAAGTCGCTTAGCGCTTGAGGGCGTCTCTGGAAACACCATATATTTT. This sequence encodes CASRLALEGVSGNTIYF.

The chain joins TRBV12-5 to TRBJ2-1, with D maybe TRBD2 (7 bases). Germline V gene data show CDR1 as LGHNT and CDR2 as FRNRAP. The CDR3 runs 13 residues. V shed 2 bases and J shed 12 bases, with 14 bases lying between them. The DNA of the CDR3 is TGTGCTAGTGGTTTGAGGGGGGGCGGACGGCAGTTCTTC. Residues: CASGLRGGGRQFF.

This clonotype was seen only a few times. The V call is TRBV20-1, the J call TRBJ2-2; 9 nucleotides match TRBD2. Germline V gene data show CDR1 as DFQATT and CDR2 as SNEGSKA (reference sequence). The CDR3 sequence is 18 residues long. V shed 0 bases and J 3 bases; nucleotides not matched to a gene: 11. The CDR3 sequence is CSARDVSRRGGYTGELFF. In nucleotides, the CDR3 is TGCAGTGCTAGAGATGTATCGCGGCGGGGGGGCTACACCGGGGAGCTGTTTTTT.

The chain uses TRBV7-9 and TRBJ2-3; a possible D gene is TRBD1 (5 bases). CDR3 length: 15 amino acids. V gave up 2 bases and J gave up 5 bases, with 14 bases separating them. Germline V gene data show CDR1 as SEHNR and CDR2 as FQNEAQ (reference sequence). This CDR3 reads CASSLPTASLDTQYF. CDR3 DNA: TGTGCCAGCAGCTTACCGACAGCATCCCTAGATACGCAGTATTTT.

CDR3 DNA: TGTGCCAGCAGCTCTAGCGGGGGGGCCGAGAATGAGCAGTTCTTC. Its translation is CASSSSGGAENEQFF. V and J are TRBV11-2 and TRBJ2-1, with TRBD2 matching over 12 bases. CDR3 length: 15 residues. V was clipped by 4 bases and J by 7 bases; unmatched bases: 5. CDR1 is SGHAT, CDR2 FQNNGV, per germline.

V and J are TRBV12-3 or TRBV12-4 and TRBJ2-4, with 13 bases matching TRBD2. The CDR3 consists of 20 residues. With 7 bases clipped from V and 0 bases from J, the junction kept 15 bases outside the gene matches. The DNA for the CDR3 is TGTGCCAGCACCCCCCGAGTACTAGCGGGGGGGCTTTTAGCCAAAAACATTCAGTACTTC. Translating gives CASTPRVLAGGLLAKNIQYF.

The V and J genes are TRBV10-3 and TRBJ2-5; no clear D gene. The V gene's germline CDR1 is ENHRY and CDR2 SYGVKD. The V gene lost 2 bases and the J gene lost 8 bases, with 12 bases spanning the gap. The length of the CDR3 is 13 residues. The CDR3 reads CAISEPARRTQYF. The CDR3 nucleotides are TGTGCCATCAGTGAGCCGGCCCGACGAACCCAGTACTTC.

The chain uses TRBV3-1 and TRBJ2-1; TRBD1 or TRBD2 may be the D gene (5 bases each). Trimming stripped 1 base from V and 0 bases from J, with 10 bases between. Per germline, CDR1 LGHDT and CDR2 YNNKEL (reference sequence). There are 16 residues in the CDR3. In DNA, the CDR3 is TGTGCCAGCAGCCAAGTTACGGGGACCTCCTACAATGAGCAGTTCTTC. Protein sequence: CASSQVTGTSYNEQFF.

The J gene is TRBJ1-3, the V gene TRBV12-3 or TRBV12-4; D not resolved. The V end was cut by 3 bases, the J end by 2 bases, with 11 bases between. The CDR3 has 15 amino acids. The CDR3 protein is CASSFIPSTGNTIYF. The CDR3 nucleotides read TGTGCCAGCAGTTTTATCCCTAGCACTGGAAACACCATATATTTT.

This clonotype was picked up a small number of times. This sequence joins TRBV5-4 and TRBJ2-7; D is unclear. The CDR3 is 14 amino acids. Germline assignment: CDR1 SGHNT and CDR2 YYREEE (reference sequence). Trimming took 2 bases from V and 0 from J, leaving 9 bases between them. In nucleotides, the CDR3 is TGTGCCAGCAGCTTTAGTACGGACTCCTACGAGCAGTACTTC. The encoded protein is CASSFSTDSYEQYF. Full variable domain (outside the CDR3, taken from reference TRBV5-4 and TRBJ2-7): ETGVTQSPTHLIKTRGQQVTLRCSSQSGHNTVSWYQQALGQGPQFIFQYYREEENGRGNFPPRFSGLQFPNYSSELNVNALELDDSALYLCASSFSTDSYEQYFGPGTRLTVT.

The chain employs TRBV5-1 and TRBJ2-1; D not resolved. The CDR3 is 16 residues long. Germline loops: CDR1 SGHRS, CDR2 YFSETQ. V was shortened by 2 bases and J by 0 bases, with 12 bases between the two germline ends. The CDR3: CASSFFSENSYNEQFF. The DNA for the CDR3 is TGCGCCAGCAGCTTTTTTTCGGAGAACTCCTACAATGAGCAGTTCTTC.

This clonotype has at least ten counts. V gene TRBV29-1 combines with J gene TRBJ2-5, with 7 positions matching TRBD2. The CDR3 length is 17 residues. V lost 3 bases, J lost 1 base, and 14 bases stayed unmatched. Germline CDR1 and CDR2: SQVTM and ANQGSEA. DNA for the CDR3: TGCAGCGTTGAGGGGGAATCTGACGGGGGGACCCAAGAGACCCAGTACTTC. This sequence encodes CSVEGESDGGTQETQYF.

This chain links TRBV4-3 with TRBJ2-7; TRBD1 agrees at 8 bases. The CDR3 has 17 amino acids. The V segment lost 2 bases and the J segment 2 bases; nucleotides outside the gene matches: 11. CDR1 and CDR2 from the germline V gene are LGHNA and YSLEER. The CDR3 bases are TGCGCCAGCAGCCAACCGGCCCGGAGGACAGGGCCCTACGAGCAGTACGTC. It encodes CASSQPARRTGPYEQYV.